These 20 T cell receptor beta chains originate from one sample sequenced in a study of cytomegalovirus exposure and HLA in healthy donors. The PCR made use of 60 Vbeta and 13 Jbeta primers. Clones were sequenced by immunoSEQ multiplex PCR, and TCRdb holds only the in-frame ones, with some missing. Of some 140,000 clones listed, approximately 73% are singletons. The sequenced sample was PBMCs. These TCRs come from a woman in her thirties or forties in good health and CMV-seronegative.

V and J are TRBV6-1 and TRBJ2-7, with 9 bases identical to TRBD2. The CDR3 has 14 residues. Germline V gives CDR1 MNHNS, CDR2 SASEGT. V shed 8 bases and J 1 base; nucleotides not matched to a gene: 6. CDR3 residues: CASSGLAGSYEQYF. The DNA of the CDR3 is TGTGCCAGCTCGGGACTAGCCGGATCCTACGAGCAGTACTTC.

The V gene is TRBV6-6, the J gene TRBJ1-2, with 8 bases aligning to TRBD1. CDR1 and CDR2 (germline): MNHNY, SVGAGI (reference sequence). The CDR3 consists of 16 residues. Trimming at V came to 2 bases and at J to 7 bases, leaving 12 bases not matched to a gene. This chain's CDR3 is CASSYPGRQGAFGYTF. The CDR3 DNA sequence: TGTGCCAGCAGTTACCCGGGGCGTCAGGGGGCGTTTGGCTACACCTTC.

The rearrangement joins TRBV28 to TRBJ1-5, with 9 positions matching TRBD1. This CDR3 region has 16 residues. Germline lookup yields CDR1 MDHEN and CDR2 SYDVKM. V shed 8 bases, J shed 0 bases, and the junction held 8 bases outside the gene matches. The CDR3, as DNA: TGTGCCAGCGGACCCTGGACAGGGGATAGCAATCAGCCCCAGCATTTT. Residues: CASGPWTGDSNQPQHF.

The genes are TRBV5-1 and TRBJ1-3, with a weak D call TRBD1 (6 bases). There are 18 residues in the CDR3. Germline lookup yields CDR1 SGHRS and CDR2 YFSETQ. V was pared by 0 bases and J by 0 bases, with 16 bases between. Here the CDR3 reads CASSLEGVAPNSGNTIYF. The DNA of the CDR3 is TGCGCCAGCAGCTTGGAGGGGGTCGCCCCTAACTCTGGAAACACCATATATTTT.

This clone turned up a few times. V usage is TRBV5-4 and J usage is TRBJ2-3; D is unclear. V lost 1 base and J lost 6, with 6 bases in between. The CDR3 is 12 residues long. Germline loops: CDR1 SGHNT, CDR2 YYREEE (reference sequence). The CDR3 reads CASSLPLDTQYF. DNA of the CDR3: TGTGCCAGCAGCTTGCCTCTGGATACGCAGTATTTT.

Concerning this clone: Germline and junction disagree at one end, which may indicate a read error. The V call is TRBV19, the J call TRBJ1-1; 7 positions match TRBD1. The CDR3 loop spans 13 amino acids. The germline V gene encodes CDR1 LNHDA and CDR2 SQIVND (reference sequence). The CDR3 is CAGSPDRDTEAFF. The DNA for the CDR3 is TGTGCCGGTAGCCCCGACAGGGACACTGAAGCTTTCTTT.

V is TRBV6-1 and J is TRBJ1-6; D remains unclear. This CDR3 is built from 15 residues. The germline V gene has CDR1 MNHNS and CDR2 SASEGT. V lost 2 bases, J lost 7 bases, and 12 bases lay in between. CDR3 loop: CASSEYWEGNSPLHF. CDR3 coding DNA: TGTGCCAGCAGTGAATATTGGGAGGGCAATTCACCCCTCCACTTT.

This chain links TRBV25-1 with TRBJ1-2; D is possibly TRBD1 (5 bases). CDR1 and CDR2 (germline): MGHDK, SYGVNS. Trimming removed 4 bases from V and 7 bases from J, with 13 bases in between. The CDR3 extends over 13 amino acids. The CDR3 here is CASSAPQGGGYTF. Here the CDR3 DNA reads TGTGCCAGCAGTGCACCTCAGGGTGGTGGCTACACCTTC.

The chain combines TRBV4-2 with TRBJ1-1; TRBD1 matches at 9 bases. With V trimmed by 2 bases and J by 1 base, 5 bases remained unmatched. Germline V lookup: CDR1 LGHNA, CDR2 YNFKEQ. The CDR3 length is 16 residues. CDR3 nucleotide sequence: TGTGCCAGCAGCCAATCGCCGACAGGGGGGAACACTGAAGCTTTCTTT. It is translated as CASSQSPTGGNTEAFF.

The CDR3 protein is CASSPDTHLNTEAFF. The CDR3 DNA reads as TGTGCCAGCAGCCCCGACACACATTTGAACACTGAAGCTTTCTTT. This chain joins TRBV14 and TRBJ1-1; D is uncertain. CDR3 length: 15 residues. V was shortened by 4 bases and J by 0 bases, with 12 bases between the two germline ends. Germline values: CDR1 SGHDN, CDR2 FVKESK.

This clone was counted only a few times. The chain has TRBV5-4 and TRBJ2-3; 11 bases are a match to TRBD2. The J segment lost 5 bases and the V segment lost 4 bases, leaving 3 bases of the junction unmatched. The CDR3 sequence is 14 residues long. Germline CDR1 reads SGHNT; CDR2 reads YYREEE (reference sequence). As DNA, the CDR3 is TGTGCCAGCAGCCCAACTAGCGGGGGAGATACGCAGTATTTT. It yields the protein CASSPTSGGDTQYF.

The CDR3 region is CASTRSKSVNEQFF. DNA for the CDR3: TGTGCCAGCACACGGAGCAAATCCGTGAATGAGCAGTTCTTC. This chain connects TRBV6-5 to TRBJ2-1; D not resolved. This CDR3 has 14 residues. Germline CDR1 is MNHEY and CDR2 is SVGAGI. The V end was cut by 7 bases, the J end by 7 bases, with 17 bases between.

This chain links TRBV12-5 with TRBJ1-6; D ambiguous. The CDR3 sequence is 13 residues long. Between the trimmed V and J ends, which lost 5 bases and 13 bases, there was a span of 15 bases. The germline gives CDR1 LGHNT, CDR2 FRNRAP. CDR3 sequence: CASGIEATYPLHF. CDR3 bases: TGTGCTAGTGGTATAGAGGCCACTTATCCCCTCCACTTT.

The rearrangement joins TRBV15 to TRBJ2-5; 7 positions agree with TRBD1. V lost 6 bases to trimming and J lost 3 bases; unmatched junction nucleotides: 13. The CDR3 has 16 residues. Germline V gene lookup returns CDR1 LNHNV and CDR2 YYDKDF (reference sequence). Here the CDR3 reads CATSSDRPNFEETQYF. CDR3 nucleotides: TGTGCCACCAGTTCGGACAGGCCAAATTTTGAAGAGACCCAGTACTTC.

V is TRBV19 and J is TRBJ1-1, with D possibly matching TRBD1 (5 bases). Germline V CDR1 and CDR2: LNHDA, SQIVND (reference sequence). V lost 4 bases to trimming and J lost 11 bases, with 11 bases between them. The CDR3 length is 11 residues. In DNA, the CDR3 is TGTGCCAGTAGTACGGGGGTTGGGGCTTTCTTT. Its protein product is CASSTGVGAFF.

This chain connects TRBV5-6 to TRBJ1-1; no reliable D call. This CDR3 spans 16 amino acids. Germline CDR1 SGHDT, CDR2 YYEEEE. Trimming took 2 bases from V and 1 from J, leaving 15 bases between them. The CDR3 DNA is TGTGCCAGCAGCTTTGGAGGGAACATTCGGAACACTGAAGCTTTCTTT. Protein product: CASSFGGNIRNTEAFF.

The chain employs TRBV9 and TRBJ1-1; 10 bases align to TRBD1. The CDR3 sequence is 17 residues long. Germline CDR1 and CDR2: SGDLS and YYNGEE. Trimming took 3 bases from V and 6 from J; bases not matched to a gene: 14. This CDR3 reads CASSAQRQGAGGAEAFF. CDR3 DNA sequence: TGTGCCAGCAGCGCCCAGCGACAGGGGGCAGGTGGCGCTGAAGCTTTCTTT.

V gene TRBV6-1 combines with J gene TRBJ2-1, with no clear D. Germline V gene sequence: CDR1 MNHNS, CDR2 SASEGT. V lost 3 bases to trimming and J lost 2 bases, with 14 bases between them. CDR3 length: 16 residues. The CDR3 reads CASSEYHSSTYNEQFF. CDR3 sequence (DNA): TGTGCCAGCAGTGAGTACCACTCCTCAACCTACAATGAGCAGTTCTTC.

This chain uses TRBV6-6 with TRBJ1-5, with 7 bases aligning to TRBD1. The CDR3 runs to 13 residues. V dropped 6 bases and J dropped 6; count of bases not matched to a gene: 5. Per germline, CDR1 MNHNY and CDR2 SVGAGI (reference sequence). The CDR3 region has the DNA TGTGCCAGCAGCGGACAGGTCGGTCAGCCCCAGCATTTT. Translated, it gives CASSGQVGQPQHF.

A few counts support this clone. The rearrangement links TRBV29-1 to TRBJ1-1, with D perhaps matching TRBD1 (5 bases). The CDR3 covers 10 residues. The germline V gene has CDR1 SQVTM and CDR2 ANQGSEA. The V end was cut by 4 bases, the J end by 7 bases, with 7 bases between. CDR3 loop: CSVVTVEAFF. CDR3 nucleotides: TGCAGCGTTGTGACAGTTGAAGCTTTCTTT.